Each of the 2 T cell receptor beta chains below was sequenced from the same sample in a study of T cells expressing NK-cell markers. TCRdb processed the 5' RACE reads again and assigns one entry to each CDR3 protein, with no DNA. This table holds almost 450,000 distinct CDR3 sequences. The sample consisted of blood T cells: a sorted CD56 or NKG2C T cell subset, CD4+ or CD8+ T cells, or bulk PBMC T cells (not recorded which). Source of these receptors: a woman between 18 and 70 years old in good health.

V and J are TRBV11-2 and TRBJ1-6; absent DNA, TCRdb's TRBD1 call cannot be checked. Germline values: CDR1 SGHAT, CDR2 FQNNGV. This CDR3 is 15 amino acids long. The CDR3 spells CASSPRQGSLSPLHF.

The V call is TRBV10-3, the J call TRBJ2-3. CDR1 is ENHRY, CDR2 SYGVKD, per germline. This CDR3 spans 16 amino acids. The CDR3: CAISEGSLSRTDTQYF.